This T cell receptor beta chain was captured by sequencing in a study of T cells in Graves' hyperthyroidism and ophthalmopathy. The TCR beta CDR3 regions underwent amplification using RNA transcripts as the source. An initial round of RT-PCR targeting the TCR CDR3 relied on the HTBI primer set. One entry per CDR3 protein results from TCRdb running MiXCR on the multiplex PCR reads. This sample has 540,000 or so distinct CDR3 sequences, with 15% to 17% found just once. To note about this clonotype: Its antigen is unidentified.

Study-wide results and caveats: Most clonotypes expanded in the thyroid (above 0.001) were also present in blood.

J gave up 6 bases and V 4 bases, and 11 bases lay outside the gene matches. CDR3 length: 15 amino acids. Germline CDR1 and CDR2: MGHRA and YSYEKL. This clonotype was sampled from a woman aged 25 to 39 with Graves' hyperthyroidism. V gene TRBV4-1 combines with J gene TRBJ2-7, with 8 bases that match TRBD1. Sequencing was carried out using blood. The CDR3 nucleotides are TGCGCCAGCAGCCTCGGACAGGGCGAACCGGGCGAGCAGTACTTC. This codes for CASSLGQGEPGEQYF.